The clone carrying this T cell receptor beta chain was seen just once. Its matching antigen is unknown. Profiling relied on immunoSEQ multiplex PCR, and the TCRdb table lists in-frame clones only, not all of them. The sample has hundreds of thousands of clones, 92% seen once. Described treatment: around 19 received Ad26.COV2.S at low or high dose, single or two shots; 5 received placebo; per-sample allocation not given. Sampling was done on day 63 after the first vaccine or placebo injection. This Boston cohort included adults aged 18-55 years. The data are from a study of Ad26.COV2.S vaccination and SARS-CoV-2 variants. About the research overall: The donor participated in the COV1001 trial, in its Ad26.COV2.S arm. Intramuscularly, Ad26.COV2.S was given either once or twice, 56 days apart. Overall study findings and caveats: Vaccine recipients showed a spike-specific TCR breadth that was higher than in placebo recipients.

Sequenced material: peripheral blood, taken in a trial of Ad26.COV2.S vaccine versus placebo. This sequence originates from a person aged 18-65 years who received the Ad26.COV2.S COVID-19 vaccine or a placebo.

CDR3 sequence reads: CASSLSDGDEQYF. DNA for the CDR3: TGTGCCAGCAGTTTATCGGATGGGGACGAGCAGTACTTC. The J gene is TRBJ2-7, the V gene TRBV27, with D unresolved. Germline V gives CDR1 MNHEY, CDR2 SMNVEV (reference sequence). V gave up 0 bases and J gave up 5 bases, with 8 bases separating them. This CDR3 contains 13 residues.